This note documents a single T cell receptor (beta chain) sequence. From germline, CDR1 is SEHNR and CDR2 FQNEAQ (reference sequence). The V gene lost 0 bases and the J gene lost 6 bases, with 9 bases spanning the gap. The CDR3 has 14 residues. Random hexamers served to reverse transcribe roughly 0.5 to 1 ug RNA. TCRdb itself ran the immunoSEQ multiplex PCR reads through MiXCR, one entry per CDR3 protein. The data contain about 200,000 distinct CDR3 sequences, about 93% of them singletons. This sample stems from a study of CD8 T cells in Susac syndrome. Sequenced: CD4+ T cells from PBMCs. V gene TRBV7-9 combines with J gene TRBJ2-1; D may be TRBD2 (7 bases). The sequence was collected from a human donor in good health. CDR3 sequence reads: CASSLAGGGNEQFF. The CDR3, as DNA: TGTGCCAGCAGCTTAGCGGGAGGGGGCAATGAGCAGTTCTTC.